One sample yielded the 8 T cell receptor beta chains listed below, sequenced in a study of cytotoxic CD8 clonotypes in ibrutinib-treated CLL. Produced via immunoSEQ multiplex PCR; TCRdb's table is partial and in-frame only. Of 25,000 to 30,000 clones in the sample, 69% were seen once. Sequenced here: PBMCs, sampled after 24 months of ibrutinib treatment. The receptors shown here come from a human donor with chronic lymphocytic leukemia.

In nucleotides, the CDR3 is TGTGCCAGCAGTCTTACGGCCTCCTATAATTCACCCCTCCACTTT. This encodes CASSLTASYNSPLHF. The chain uses TRBV7-9 and TRBJ1-6; D is uncertain. Germline-derived CDR1 and CDR2 are SEHNR and FQNEAQ (reference sequence). Trimming pared 6 bases from V and 0 bases from J, leaving 9 bases between. The CDR3 has 15 residues.

The rearrangement links TRBV4-1 to TRBJ1-1; D not resolved. Per germline, CDR1 MGHRA and CDR2 YSYEKL. With 4 bases removed from V and 4 bases from J, the gap between germline ends came to 22 bases. The CDR3 is made up of 17 amino acids. Written as DNA, the CDR3 is TGCGCCAGCAGCCTCTGCTCGTCAGGAGCGGGTTGCACTGAAGCTTTCTTT. This translates into CASSLCSSGAGCTEAFF.

The V call is TRBV27, the J call TRBJ2-7; D call uncertain. CDR1 MNHEY and CDR2 SMNVEV come from the germline V gene (reference sequence). CDR3 length: 11 residues. The germline V and J ends were trimmed by 4 bases and 0 bases, with 1 base remaining between them. The CDR3 protein is CASSSSYEQYF. The CDR3 DNA is TGTGCCAGCAGTTCCTCCTACGAGCAGTACTTC.

This chain connects TRBV6-1 to TRBJ2-3; D might be TRBD1 or TRBD2, each matching 5 bases. V dropped 7 bases and J dropped 1 base, with 9 bases sitting between them. The CDR3 is 13 amino acids. The germline V gene has CDR1 MNHNS and CDR2 SASEGT. The CDR3 DNA is TGTGCCAGCACCGGGGCGGGCACAGATACGCAGTATTTT. Translating gives CASTGAGTDTQYF.

V and J are TRBV7-2 and TRBJ2-2; D is uncertain. Germline lookup yields CDR1 SGHTA and CDR2 FQGNSA. Trimming shortened V by 5 bases and J by 1 base, and 11 bases separated the two germline ends. The CDR3 contains 15 residues. For the CDR3, the DNA is TGTGCCAGCAGCCTCTCTACCCTGAACACCGGGGAGCTGTTTTTT. It encodes CASSLSTLNTGELFF.

The chain's CDR3 is CAWSGRIYRGGYTF. In DNA form, the CDR3 reads TGTGCCTGGAGTGGACGAATCTACAGGGGAGGCTACACCTTC. This sequence joins TRBV30 and TRBJ1-2, with 7 positions matching TRBD1. J lost 8 bases, V lost 1 base, and 10 bases had no gene match. There are 14 residues in the CDR3. Germline loops: CDR1 GTSNPN, CDR2 SVGIG (reference sequence).

The chain links TRBV7-3 to TRBJ2-2, with D unclear. Germline lookup yields CDR1 SGHTA and CDR2 FQGTGA. The CDR3 totals 15 residues. V was trimmed by 6 bases and J by 5 bases, leaving 16 bases between them. DNA for the CDR3: TGTGCCAGCAGTTACGATTCGGAAGGGACCGGGGAGCTGTTTTTT. Translated: CASSYDSEGTGELFF.

This chain uses TRBV6-5 with TRBJ1-1; 9 bases line up with TRBD1. The ends lost 5 bases at V and 11 bases at J; junction bases unmatched: 9. Germline V gives CDR1 MNHEY, CDR2 SVGAGI. This CDR3 contains 13 residues. CDR3 sequence: CASSDDRGTGAFF. In DNA, the CDR3 is TGTGCCAGCAGTGACGACAGGGGGACGGGGGCTTTCTTT.